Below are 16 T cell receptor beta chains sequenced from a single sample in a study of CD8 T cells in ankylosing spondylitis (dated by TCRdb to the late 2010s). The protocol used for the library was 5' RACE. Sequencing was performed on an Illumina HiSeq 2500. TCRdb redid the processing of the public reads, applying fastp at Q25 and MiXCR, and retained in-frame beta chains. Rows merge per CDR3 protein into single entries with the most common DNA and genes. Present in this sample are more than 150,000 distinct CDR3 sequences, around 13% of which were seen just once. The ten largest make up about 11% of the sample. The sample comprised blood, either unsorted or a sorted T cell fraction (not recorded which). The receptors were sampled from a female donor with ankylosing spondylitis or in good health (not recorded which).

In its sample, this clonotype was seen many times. The DNA for the CDR3 is TGTGCCATCAGTGCAGAGCTCCAAGAGACCCAGTACTTC. Protein sequence: CAISAELQETQYF. The chain combines TRBV10-3 with TRBJ2-5; D gene uncertain. Germline V gene sequence: CDR1 ENHRY, CDR2 SYGVKD. The ends were cut back, 4 bases at V and 1 base at J, with 7 bases in the middle. The CDR3 extends over 13 amino acids.

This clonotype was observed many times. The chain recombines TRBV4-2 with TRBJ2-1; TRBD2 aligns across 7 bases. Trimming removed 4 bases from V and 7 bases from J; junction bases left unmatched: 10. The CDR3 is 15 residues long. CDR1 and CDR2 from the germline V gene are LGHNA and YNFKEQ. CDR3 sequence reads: CASSPQLALPNEQFF. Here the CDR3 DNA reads TGTGCCAGCAGCCCCCAACTAGCGCTACCGAATGAGCAGTTCTTC.

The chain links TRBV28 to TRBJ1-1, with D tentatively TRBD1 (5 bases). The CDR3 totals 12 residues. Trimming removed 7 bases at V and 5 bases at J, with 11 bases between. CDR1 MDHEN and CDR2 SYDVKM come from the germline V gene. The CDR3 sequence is CASIQWGTEAFF. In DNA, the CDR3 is TGTGCCAGCATTCAATGGGGGACTGAAGCTTTCTTT.

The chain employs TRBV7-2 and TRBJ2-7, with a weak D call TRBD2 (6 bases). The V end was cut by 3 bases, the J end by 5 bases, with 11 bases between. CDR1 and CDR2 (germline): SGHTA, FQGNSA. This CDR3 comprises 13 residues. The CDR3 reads CASSFRDSNEQYF. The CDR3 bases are TGTGCCAGCAGCTTCAGGGACTCTAACGAGCAGTACTTC.

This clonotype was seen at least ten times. CDR3 in amino acids: CASSPLQGKNIQYF. Written as DNA, the CDR3 is TGTGCCAGCAGCCCTCTGCAGGGCAAAAACATTCAGTACTTC. V usage is TRBV28 and J usage is TRBJ2-4; weak D call: TRBD1 (5 bases). Trimming removed 6 bases from V and 3 bases from J, with 12 bases in between. CDR1 MDHEN and CDR2 SYDVKM come from the germline V gene. The CDR3 is made up of 14 amino acids.

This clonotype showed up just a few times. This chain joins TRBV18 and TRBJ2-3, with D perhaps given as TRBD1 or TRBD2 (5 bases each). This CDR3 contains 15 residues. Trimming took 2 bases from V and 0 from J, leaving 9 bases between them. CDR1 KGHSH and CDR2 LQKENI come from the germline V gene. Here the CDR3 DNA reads TGTGCCAGCTCACCAAGGGACCATAGCACAGATACGCAGTATTTT. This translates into CASSPRDHSTDTQYF.

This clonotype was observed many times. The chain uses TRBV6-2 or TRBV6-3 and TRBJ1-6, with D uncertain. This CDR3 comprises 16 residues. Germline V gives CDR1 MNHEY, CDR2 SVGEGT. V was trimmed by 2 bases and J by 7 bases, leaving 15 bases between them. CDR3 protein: CASSYGTVSTNSPLHF. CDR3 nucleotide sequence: TGTGCCAGCAGTTACGGAACCGTGTCGACGAATTCACCCCTCCACTTT.

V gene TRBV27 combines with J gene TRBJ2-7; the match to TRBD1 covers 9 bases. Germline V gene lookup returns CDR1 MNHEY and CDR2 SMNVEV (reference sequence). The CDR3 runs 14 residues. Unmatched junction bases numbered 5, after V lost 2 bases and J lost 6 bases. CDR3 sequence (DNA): TGTGCCAGCAGTTTAGGACAGGGGTTCGGCGAGCAGTACTTC. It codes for CASSLGQGFGEQYF.

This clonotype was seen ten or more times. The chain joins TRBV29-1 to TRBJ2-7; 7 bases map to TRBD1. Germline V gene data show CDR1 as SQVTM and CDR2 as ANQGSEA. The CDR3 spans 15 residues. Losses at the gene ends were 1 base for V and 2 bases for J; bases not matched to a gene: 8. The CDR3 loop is CSVEGDRELPYEQYF. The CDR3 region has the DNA TGCAGCGTTGAAGGGGACAGAGAGCTTCCCTACGAGCAGTACTTC.

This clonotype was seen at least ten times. The CDR3 sequence: CASSQVAGHSNYGYTF. Here the CDR3 DNA reads TGCGCCAGCAGCCAAGTTGCAGGACACAGTAACTATGGCTACACCTTC. The chain uses TRBV4-1 and TRBJ1-2; D is perhaps TRBD1 (5 bases). Germline-derived CDR1 and CDR2 are MGHRA and YSYEKL. V was shortened by 1 base and J by 1 base, with 13 bases between the two germline ends. The CDR3 has 16 residues.

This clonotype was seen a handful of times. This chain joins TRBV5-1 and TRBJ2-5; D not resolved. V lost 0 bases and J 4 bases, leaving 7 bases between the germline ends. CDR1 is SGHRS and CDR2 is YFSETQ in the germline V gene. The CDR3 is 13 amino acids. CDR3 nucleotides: TGCGCCAGCAGCTTGGGACTCCGAGAGACCCAGTACTTC. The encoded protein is CASSLGLRETQYF.

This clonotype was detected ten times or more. The DNA of the CDR3 is TGTGCCAGCAGCCAACTAGCGGCCATACAAGAGACCCAGTACTTC. The encoded protein is CASSQLAAIQETQYF. The rearrangement links TRBV7-9 to TRBJ2-5; 8 bases map to TRBD2. Germline CDR1 SEHNR, CDR2 FQNEAQ (reference sequence). V was pared by 5 bases and J by 2 bases, with 7 bases of the junction left unmatched. CDR3 length: 15 amino acids.

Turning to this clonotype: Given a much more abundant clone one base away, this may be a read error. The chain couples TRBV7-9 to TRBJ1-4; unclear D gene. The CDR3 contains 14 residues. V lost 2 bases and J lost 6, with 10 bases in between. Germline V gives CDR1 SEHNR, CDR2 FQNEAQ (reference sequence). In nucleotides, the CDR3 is TGTGCCAGCAGCTTACGGCGAATCGATGAAAAACTGTTTTTT. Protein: CASSLRRIDEKLFF.

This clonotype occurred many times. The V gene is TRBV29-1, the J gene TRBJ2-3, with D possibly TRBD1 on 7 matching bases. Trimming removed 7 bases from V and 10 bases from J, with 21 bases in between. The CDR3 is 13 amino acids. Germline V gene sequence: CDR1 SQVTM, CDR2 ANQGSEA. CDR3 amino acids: CSGAGGPNVPQYF. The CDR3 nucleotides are TGCAGCGGGGCAGGGGGGCCCAACGTCCCGCAGTATTTT.

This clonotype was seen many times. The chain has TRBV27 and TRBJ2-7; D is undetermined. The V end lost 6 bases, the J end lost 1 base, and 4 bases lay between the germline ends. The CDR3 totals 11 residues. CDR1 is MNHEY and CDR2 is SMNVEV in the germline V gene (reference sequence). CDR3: CASRGSYEQYF. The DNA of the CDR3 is TGTGCCAGCAGGGGATCCTACGAGCAGTACTTC.

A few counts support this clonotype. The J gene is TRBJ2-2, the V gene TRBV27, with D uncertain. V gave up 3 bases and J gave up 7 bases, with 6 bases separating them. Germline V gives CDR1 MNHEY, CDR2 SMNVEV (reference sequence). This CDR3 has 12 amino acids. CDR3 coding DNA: TGTGCCAGCAGTTTTTATGGCGGGGAGCTGTTTTTT. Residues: CASSFYGGELFF.